This is a list of T cell receptor beta chains from one sample in a study of cytomegalovirus exposure and HLA in healthy donors. Sequencing was performed with immunoSEQ multiplex PCR; in TCRdb, only in-frame clones are kept and a portion is missing. The table includes 100,000 to 120,000 clones, more than 65% detected once. The sequencing sample was made of PBMCs. The receptors shown here come from a young man in good health and CMV-seropositive. Each CDR3 is given without its conserved first and last residue. The order of the fields is J gene, V gene, clone size, CDR3 protein. Only part of the rows carry a size: once, few, many, or a class if the clone is expanded.

>TRBJ1-5|TRBV7-9|NA
ASSSTVSNQPQH
>TRBJ2-7|TRBV9|NA
ASSVGLAGPRDEQY
>TRBJ2-1|TRBV9|NA
ASGSGSYNEQF
>TRBJ1-1|TRBV9|NA
ASSVGGGGGTEAF
>TRBJ2-6|TRBV27|NA
ASSVRSGANVLT
>TRBJ2-3|TRBV5-4|NA
ASSWSGGLDTQY
>TRBJ1-4|TRBV5-4|NA
ASSLEGRWEKLF
>TRBJ2-7|TRBV5-5|NA
ASSLKATGPFYEQY
>TRBJ2-3|TRBV7-2|NA
ASSFGWDTQY
>TRBJ1-1|TRBV19|NA
ASSQIDSNTEAF
>TRBJ1-3|TRBV4-2|NA
ASSQASGTTLNTIY
>TRBJ2-2|TRBV9|NA
ASSVAGSGGELF
>TRBJ1-6|TRBV27|NA
ASSPLHRANNSPLH
>TRBJ2-3|TRBV13|NA
ASSLGLGGTGLSTDTQY
>TRBJ2-7|TRBV7-2|few
ASSSRGGNAYEQY
>TRBJ2-5|TRBV6-1|NA
ASSEALPGGSRETQY
>TRBJ2-4|TRBV7-2|few
ASSFEIAKNIQY
>TRBJ2-1|TRBV18|NA
ASSQTGAGGSYNEQF
>TRBJ2-3|TRBV5-1|NA
ASSSGQIPDTQY
>TRBJ1-1|TRBV29-1|once
SVGPRGGTEAF
>TRBJ2-3|TRBV30|NA
AWSVAVRTDTQY
>TRBJ2-3|TRBV6-6|NA
ASIAGTDTQY
>TRBJ1-3|TRBV6-5|NA
ASSKTAGNTIY
>TRBJ1-2|TRBV5-1|NA
ASSLDGADYGYT
>TRBJ2-7|TRBV7-9|NA
ASSSTSNHRDPYGQY
>TRBJ1-2|TRBV27|once
ASSSSSAGFGYT
>TRBJ2-2|TRBV14|NA
ASSLLGGLTGELF
>TRBJ2-7|TRBV10-3|NA
AINRQGEQY
>TRBJ2-2|TRBV5-1|NA
ASSWGQGAGELF
>TRBJ2-5|TRBV2|NA
ATLPQREGSETQY
>TRBJ1-5|TRBV30|NA
AWSVRGGNRGPSAPQH
>TRBJ1-1|TRBV10-3|NA
AISESGRVGTEAF